Listed below are T cell receptor beta chains from one sample, sequenced in a study of STAT3 mutations in large granular lymphocyte leukemia. TCRdb keeps only in-frame clones here, not all; method: immunoSEQ multiplex PCR. Of around 10,000 clones listed, more than 70% were seen once; the top ten hold about 38%. Sequencing used peripheral blood mononuclear cells. The receptors come from a man in his 60s with T-cell large granular lymphocyte leukemia. Some clones in this sample may be carry-over from other donors' samples. The CDR3 runs from the conserved cysteine through the conserved F or W. D genes are given only for firm matches. Some rows have no size entry. The others give once, few or many, or a class for an expanded clone.

v_gene: TRBV4-3
j_gene: TRBJ2-2
abundance: -
d_gene: TRBD2
CDR3aa: CASAGGGVTGELFF
CDR3nt: TGCGCCAGTGCGGGAGGCGGGGTCACCGGGGAGCTGTTTTTT

v_gene: TRBV30
j_gene: TRBJ1-4
abundance: -
d_gene: -
CDR3aa: CAWMLGEKLFF
CDR3nt: TGTGCCTGGATGTTGGGTGAAAAACTGTTTTTT

v_gene: TRBV5-5
j_gene: TRBJ2-6
abundance: -
d_gene: TRBD1
CDR3aa: CASSSQGAGANVLTF
CDR3nt: TGTGCCAGCAGCTCTCAGGGGGCAGGGGCCAACGTCCTGACTTTC

v_gene: TRBV30
j_gene: TRBJ1-2
abundance: -
d_gene: -
CDR3aa: CAWTPGIRYGYTF
CDR3nt: TGTGCCTGGACCCCAGGGATAAGATATGGCTACACCTTC

v_gene: TRBV5-8
j_gene: TRBJ2-7
abundance: -
d_gene: -
CDR3aa: CASRKGLTSYEQYF
CDR3nt: TGTGCCAGCAGAAAGGGACTGACCTCCTACGAGCAGTACTTC

v_gene: TRBV9
j_gene: TRBJ2-3
abundance: -
d_gene: TRBD1
CDR3aa: CASSVVGQGATDTQYF
CDR3nt: TGTGCCAGCAGCGTAGTTGGACAGGGGGCCACAGATACGCAGTATTTT

v_gene: TRBV28
j_gene: TRBJ1-2
abundance: once
d_gene: -
CDR3aa: CASSPDFRRGGYTF
CDR3nt: TGTGCCAGCAGTCCTGATTTCAGAAGGGGGGGCTACACCTTC

v_gene: TRBV5-1
j_gene: TRBJ1-4
abundance: once
d_gene: TRBD1
CDR3aa: CASSSNTGGSEKLFF
CDR3nt: TGCGCCAGCAGCTCCAATACAGGGGGAAGTGAAAAACTGTTTTTT

v_gene: TRBV12-5
j_gene: TRBJ1-5
abundance: -
d_gene: -
CDR3aa: CASGIGQPNQPQHF
CDR3nt: TGTGCTAGTGGTATCGGACAGCCCAATCAGCCCCAGCATTTT

v_gene: TRBV19
j_gene: TRBJ2-3
abundance: -
d_gene: -
CDR3aa: CASSIPAHSPVSTQYF
CDR3nt: TGTGCCAGTAGTATCCCGGCCCATTCACCTGTGAGTACGCAGTATTTT

v_gene: TRBV7-6
j_gene: TRBJ1-4
abundance: -
d_gene: -
CDR3aa: CASSIPDLKGGLFF
CDR3nt: TGTGCCAGCAGCATCCCGGACCTCAAGGGGGGACTGTTTTTT

v_gene: TRBV7-2
j_gene: TRBJ2-5
abundance: -
d_gene: -
CDR3aa: CASSLGAPLGAQYF
CDR3nt: TGTGCCAGCAGCCTGGGGGCACCGCTCGGGGCCCAGTACTTC

v_gene: TRBV5-6
j_gene: TRBJ2-5
abundance: -
d_gene: -
CDR3aa: CASSLLQGGRETQYF
CDR3nt: TGTGCCAGCAGCTTGCTACAGGGGGGGCGCGAGACCCAGTACTTC

v_gene: TRBV6-6
j_gene: TRBJ1-5
abundance: -
d_gene: TRBD1
CDR3aa: CASSPRQGDSNQPQHF
CDR3nt: TGTGCCAGCAGTCCCAGACAGGGGGATAGCAATCAGCCCCAGCATTTT